What follows describes a single T cell receptor (beta chain). Read sequence stops 3 residues before the CDR3 end, and the germline J gene provides the missing end. The sample originates from a study of T cells in women clearing cervical HPV infection. V was clipped by 7 bases and J by 0 bases, with 10 bases between them. Germline V gives CDR1 SNHLY, CDR2 FYNNEI. The CDR3 length is 15 residues. Data came from immunoSEQ multiplex PCR; TCRdb stores just in-frame clones and leaves some out. The sample has 40,000 to 55,000 clones. This rearrangement joins TRBV2 to TRBJ2-6; D is possibly TRBD1 (5 bases). Input material: blood buffy coat. The source is a woman between 18 and 75 years old with a cervical HPV16 infection that either progressed to CIN3+ or cleared (not recorded which). The CDR3 bases that were read are TGTGCCAGCACCCCAGGACACTCTGGGGCCAACGTC. It encodes CASTPGHSGANV. The whole CDR3 protein is CASTPGHSGANVLTF.